This record concerns one T cell receptor (beta chain) sequence. Trimming took 8 bases from V and 5 from J; bases not matched to a gene: 9. Germline lookup yields CDR1 SNHLY and CDR2 FYNNEI. This CDR3 spans 15 amino acids. This specimen comes from a study of technical replicates of blood from several donors. Here immunoSEQ multiplex PCR was the method, and the copy in TCRdb shows in-frame clones only, minus some. This sample has about 66,000 clones, with 88% found just once. V is TRBV2 and J is TRBJ2-5; 12 bases are a match to TRBD2. This TCR was recovered from a human donor in good health. Some clones in this sample may be carry-over from other donors' samples. The sequenced material came from PBMCs. CDR3 in amino acids: CASRLAGAADETQYF. The CDR3 DNA sequence: TGTGCCAGCCGACTAGCGGGGGCCGCCGACGAGACCCAGTACTTC. Together with reference TRBV2 and TRBJ2-5, the CDR3 gives the full variable domain: EPEVTQTPSHQVTQMGQEVILRCVPISNHLYFYWYRQILGQKVEFLVSFYNNEISEKSEIFDDQFSVERPDGSNFTLKIRSTKLEDSAMYFCASRLAGAADETQYFGPGTRLLVL.